The 28 T cell receptor beta chains listed next were all sequenced from one sample in a study of tissue T cells after allogeneic stem cell transplantation. Assay used: immunoSEQ multiplex PCR; TCRdb lists only in-frame clones, some missing. The table records approximately 12,000 clones, approximately 70% of them present only once. The source was tissue from the right colon, collected at autopsy. The receptors stem from a woman between 18 and 55 years old with breast cancer.

A few counts support this clone. The chain is built from TRBV5-1 and TRBJ2-2; D not resolved. Germline V lookup: CDR1 SGHRS, CDR2 YFSETQ. The CDR3 contains 14 residues. V gave up 4 bases and J gave up 5 bases, with 12 bases separating them. CDR3 DNA sequence: TGCGCCAGCAGCGCGACAATGATGACCGGGGAGCTGTTTTTT. Amino acid sequence: CASSATMMTGELFF.

The rearrangement links TRBV29-1 to TRBJ2-7; D might be TRBD1 (6 bases). CDR1 is SQVTM and CDR2 is ANQGSEA in the germline V gene. V was trimmed by 7 bases and J by 2 bases, leaving 18 bases between them. The CDR3 extends over 14 amino acids. CDR3 in amino acids: CSALHLGGTYEQYF. CDR3 bases: TGCAGCGCCTTACATCTAGGGGGAACCTACGAGCAGTACTTC.

This chain joins TRBV7-8 and TRBJ2-3; D perhaps matches TRBD1 (5 bases). V gave up 1 base and J gave up 7 bases, with 15 bases separating them. The germline V gene encodes CDR1 SGHVS and CDR2 FQNEAQ. The CDR3 has 15 amino acids. The CDR3 coding sequence is TGTGCCAGCAGCTTAGGACAGCTTTCGGGCAATACGCAGTATTTT. It encodes CASSLGQLSGNTQYF.

This CDR3 reads CASRGYDEQFF. CDR3 nucleotide sequence: TGTGCCAGCCGAGGATACGATGAGCAGTTCTTC. The chain employs TRBV6-6 and TRBJ2-1; D gene unclear. CDR1 is MNHNY, CDR2 SVGAGI, per germline (reference sequence). V shed 8 bases and J shed 8 bases, with 10 bases lying between them. This CDR3 spans 11 amino acids.

This clone appeared a few times. The genes are TRBV6-5 and TRBJ2-2; D gene ambiguous. This CDR3 has 11 residues. Germline V gene data show CDR1 as MNHEY and CDR2 as SVGAGI. V lost 11 bases, J lost 13 bases, and 17 bases lay in between. This CDR3 is CAGLRLRVLFF. As DNA, the CDR3 is TGTGCCGGCCTAAGGCTCAGAGTGCTGTTTTTT.

This clone was counted only a few times. J is TRBJ1-1 and V is TRBV12-3 or TRBV12-4; D perhaps matches TRBD1 (6 bases). Trimming pared 6 bases from V and 4 bases from J, leaving 12 bases between. The CDR3 consists of 13 residues. The CDR3 DNA reads as TGTGCCAGCAGCGCACAGGGTGCCACTGAAGCTTTCTTT. It yields the protein CASSAQGATEAFF.

This clone showed up just a few times. The gene calls are TRBV7-8 and TRBJ2-1; D may be TRBD2 (5 bases). The CDR3 has 15 amino acids. Germline loops: CDR1 SGHVS, CDR2 FQNEAQ. V lost 3 bases to trimming and J lost 4 bases, with 13 bases between them. The CDR3 loop reads CASSFWLAGYNEQFF. DNA for the CDR3: TGTGCCAGCAGCTTTTGGCTAGCAGGTTACAATGAGCAGTTCTTC.

This clone was seen more than once but under ten times. The chain employs TRBV2 and TRBJ2-7; D perhaps matches TRBD1 (5 bases). V was cut by 5 bases and J by 1 base, with 12 bases left in between. Per germline, CDR1 SNHLY and CDR2 FYNNEI. This CDR3 comprises 14 residues. CDR3 sequence: CASSQETVSYEQYF. Written as DNA, the CDR3 is TGTGCCAGCAGTCAGGAGACAGTTTCCTACGAGCAGTACTTC.

This clone showed up just a few times. V gene TRBV11-2 combines with J gene TRBJ2-7; TRBD1 is a possible D gene (6 bases). Trimming stripped 5 bases from V and 3 bases from J, with 11 bases between. This CDR3 is 13 amino acids long. The germline V gene encodes CDR1 SGHAT and CDR2 FQNNGV. CDR3: CASSIDRLYEQYF. The DNA of the CDR3 is TGTGCCAGCAGCATCGACAGGCTCTACGAGCAGTACTTC.

The CDR3: CASSPTLQGPYTF. DNA of the CDR3: TGTGCCAGCAGTCCTACCCTACAGGGGCCCTACACCTTC. The V and J genes are TRBV6-4 and TRBJ1-2; TRBD1 agrees at 7 bases. CDR1 is MRHNA, CDR2 SNTAGT, per germline. This CDR3 region has 13 residues. Trimming removed 5 bases from V and 10 bases from J; junction bases left unmatched: 10.

The count of this clone is one. The chain joins TRBV12-3 or TRBV12-4 to TRBJ1-2; 11 nucleotides line up with TRBD1. The V and J ends lost 6 bases and 7 bases, in that order; junction bases with no gene match: 4. The CDR3 consists of 13 residues. The CDR3 coding sequence is TGTGCCAGCAGGGACGGGACAGGGGGTGGCTACACCTTC. Translated, it gives CASRDGTGGGYTF.

The gene calls are TRBV29-1 and TRBJ2-5; TRBD2 matches at 10 bases. The CDR3 has 16 amino acids. From germline, CDR1 is SQVTM and CDR2 ANQGSEA. Losses at the gene ends were 4 bases for V and 5 bases for J; bases not matched to a gene: 13. CDR3 sequence (DNA): TGCAGCGTTGGGAGCGGGAGGGCCGGGGTTGAGGAGACCCAGTACTTC. It specifies CSVGSGRAGVEETQYF.

This chain connects TRBV6-5 to TRBJ2-3; no definite D call. Germline loops: CDR1 MNHEY, CDR2 SVGAGI. The CDR3 contains 14 residues. V was clipped by 6 bases and J by 2 bases, with 12 bases between them. The CDR3 spells CASRKDLITDTQYF. CDR3 nucleotides: TGTGCCAGCAGAAAGGACCTTATCACAGATACGCAGTATTTT.

This clone has only a few counts. This chain links TRBV24-1 with TRBJ2-2; D unresolved. The CDR3 length is 14 residues. V lost 7 bases to trimming and J lost 1 base, with 9 bases between them. Looked up from germline, CDR1 is KGHDR and CDR2 is SFDVKD. For the CDR3, the DNA is TGTGCCACCAGAGGTCGGCGGAACACCGGGGAGCTGTTTTTT. Its protein product is CATRGRRNTGELFF.

This clone was seen more than once but under ten times. This chain links TRBV19 with TRBJ2-1; perhaps TRBD1 as D (5 bases). There are 19 residues in the CDR3. Germline V CDR1 and CDR2: LNHDA, SQIVND (reference sequence). The germline V and J ends were trimmed by 6 bases and 0 bases, with 24 bases remaining between them. The chain's CDR3 is CASSQEVGRAEFSYNEQFF. Written as DNA, the CDR3 is TGTGCCAGTAGCCAGGAAGTGGGCAGGGCCGAATTCTCCTACAATGAGCAGTTCTTC. Drawing the rest from reference TRBV19 and TRBJ2-1, the complete variable domain is DGGITQSPKYLFRKEGQNVTLSCEQNLNHDAMYWYRQDPGQGLRLIYYSQIVNDFQKGDIAEGYSVSREKKESFPLTVTSAQKNPTAFYLCASSQEVGRAEFSYNEQFFGPGTRLTVL.

In its sample, this clone was seen once. The chain joins TRBV3-1 (or the pseudogene TRBV3-2) to TRBJ1-1; D is ambiguous. The V end lost 0 bases, the J end lost 1 base, and 12 bases lay between the germline ends. The CDR3 loop spans 16 amino acids. Germline loops: CDR1 LGHDT, CDR2 YNNKEL (reference sequence). This chain's CDR3 is CASSQEGRRTNTEAFF. The CDR3 DNA reads TGTGCCAGCAGCCAAGAAGGACGGAGAACGAACACTGAAGCTTTCTTT.

This clone has only one observation. The CDR3 is CASSVEASGGAPGYF. CDR3 DNA sequence: TGTGCCAGCAGTGTGGAGGCTAGCGGGGGTGCTCCAGGGTACTTC. V and J are TRBV2 and TRBJ2-7; 10 bases align to TRBD2. The CDR3 contains 15 residues. Unmatched junction bases numbered 15, after V lost 4 bases and J lost 12 bases. Germline lookup yields CDR1 SNHLY and CDR2 FYNNEI.

The chain couples TRBV28 to TRBJ2-1, with TRBD1 matching over 8 bases. The CDR3 totals 15 residues. V shed 6 bases and J 4 bases; nucleotides not matched to a gene: 8. Looked up from germline, CDR1 is MDHEN and CDR2 is SYDVKM. CDR3 in amino acids: CASRPGGRAYNEQFF. The DNA for the CDR3 is TGTGCCAGCAGGCCAGGGGGCAGAGCGTACAATGAGCAGTTCTTC.

This clone was seen a few times. The V call is TRBV19, the J call TRBJ2-5; 10 bases align to TRBD2. Germline V gene lookup returns CDR1 LNHDA and CDR2 SQIVND (reference sequence). Trimming took 6 bases from V and 5 from J; bases not matched to a gene: 9. The CDR3 covers 15 residues. The CDR3 loop is CASRSGTSAYETQYF. CDR3 nucleotide sequence: TGTGCCAGTAGGTCGGGGACTAGCGCCTACGAGACCCAGTACTTC.

V usage is TRBV11-3 and J usage is TRBJ1-1; D unclear. Trimming shortened V by 0 bases and J by 10 bases, and 18 bases separated the two germline ends. Germline CDR1 SGHNT, CDR2 YENEEA. CDR3 length: 15 residues. The CDR3 is CASSLDPTLEGRAFF. In nucleotides, the CDR3 is TGTGCCAGCAGCTTAGACCCTACGTTGGAGGGCCGAGCTTTCTTT.

The gene calls are TRBV12-3 or TRBV12-4 and TRBJ2-7; 7 bases map to TRBD1. This CDR3 has 13 residues. The junction had 9 bases not matched to a gene; V was cut back by 9 bases and J by 4 bases. Written as DNA, the CDR3 is TGTGCCAGTCGTAGGGCAGGGGGTTACGAGCAGTACTTC. This translates into CASRRAGGYEQYF.

This clone was counted a single time. This chain connects TRBV30 to TRBJ1-6; D unclear. The CDR3 is made up of 15 amino acids. Trimming took 8 bases from V and 0 from J, leaving 14 bases between them. Per germline, CDR1 GTSNPN and CDR2 SVGIG (reference sequence). The CDR3 bases are TGTGCCCGGAAATTGGGGAGCTCCTATAATTCACCCCTCCACTTT. Amino acid sequence: CARKLGSSYNSPLHF.

V gene TRBV5-1 combines with J gene TRBJ2-1, with D uncertain. CDR1 and CDR2 from the germline V gene are SGHRS and YFSETQ. V was trimmed by 5 bases and J by 7 bases, leaving 13 bases between them. This CDR3 contains 13 residues. The chain's CDR3 is CASSLQTENEQFF. The CDR3 DNA reads as TGCGCCAGCAGTTTGCAGACCGAAAATGAGCAGTTCTTC.

CDR3 loop: CASSGQPYATNEKLFF. As DNA, the CDR3 is TGTGCCAGCTCTGGACAGCCATACGCAACTAATGAAAAACTGTTTTTT. This chain joins TRBV19 and TRBJ1-4; D possibly corresponds to TRBD1 (6 bases). Germline lookup yields CDR1 LNHDA and CDR2 SQIVND (reference sequence). Trimming cost V 9 bases and J 0 bases, with 17 bases left between them. This CDR3 comprises 16 residues.

By sample share, this clone is large. This chain joins TRBV27 and TRBJ1-6; 10 nucleotides match TRBD1. In germline, CDR1 is MNHEY, CDR2 SMNVEV (reference sequence). There are 15 residues in the CDR3. Germline trimming cut 3 bases from V and 9 bases from J; bases unmatched to any gene: 5. CDR3 amino acids: CASSFWGTGVSPLHF. CDR3 nucleotides: TGTGCCAGCAGTTTTTGGGGGACAGGGGTTTCACCCCTCCACTTT.

V usage is TRBV28 and J usage is TRBJ1-1, with D tentatively TRBD1 (6 bases). V gave up 3 bases and J gave up 1 base, with 15 bases separating them. The CDR3 length is 16 residues. Germline loops: CDR1 MDHEN, CDR2 SYDVKM. CDR3 loop: CASSFLLGAPNTEAFF. The CDR3 DNA follows: TGTGCCAGCAGTTTCCTTCTGGGGGCCCCGAACACTGAAGCTTTCTTT.

CDR3: CASSPPRREGNADTQYF. The CDR3 coding sequence is TGTGCCAGCAGCCCTCCCCGCCGGGAAGGAAACGCAGATACGCAGTATTTT. The chain carries TRBV9 and TRBJ2-3; D possibly corresponds to TRBD2 (5 bases). This CDR3 is built from 17 residues. Germline V gives CDR1 SGDLS, CDR2 YYNGEE. Trimming took off 4 bases at V and 4 bases at J, with 22 bases between the two ends.

V and J are TRBV12-3 or TRBV12-4 and TRBJ2-5, with unresolved D. V lost 6 bases to trimming and J lost 4 bases, with 12 bases between them. CDR3 length: 13 amino acids. The CDR3 region has the DNA TGTGCCAGCAGGCCCCCAAGCTCAGAGACCCAGTACTTC. It is translated as CASRPPSSETQYF.